The following is a T cell receptor beta chain sequence with its context. Peripheral blood CD8+ and CD4+ T cells were profiled by TCR beta sequencing. In contrast to the negatively isolated CD8+ and CD4+ T cells, TEMRA cells were FACS-enriched. RNA, at roughly 0.45 to 1 ug, was reverse transcribed with random hexamers. The amplification used immunoSEQ multiplex PCR on TCR beta CDR3; it spanned 54 Vbeta and 13 Jbeta. TCRdb itself ran the immunoSEQ multiplex PCR reads through MiXCR, one entry per CDR3 protein. The sample has 84,000 or so distinct CDR3 sequences, approximately 95% seen once; the top ten hold approximately 0.49%. This entry is derived from a study of CD8 T cells in Susac syndrome. Study context: Active disease was present in roughly 6 of the sequenced Susac syndrome patients, and remission in under ten.

From germline, CDR1 is SQVTM and CDR2 ANQGSEA. V lost 7 bases and J lost 4, with 19 bases in between. The CDR3 covers 14 residues. The TCR comes from a human donor with Susac syndrome. The V call is TRBV29-1, the J call TRBJ2-5, with D perhaps TRBD1 (5 bases). Sequences were obtained from CD8+ T cells from PBMCs. The CDR3 here is CSARGTSRVETQYF. The CDR3 DNA follows: TGCAGCGCAAGGGGCACTTCAAGGGTAGAGACCCAGTACTTC.